This section outlines one T cell receptor beta chain sequence together with its context. The antigen is undetermined. Between the trimmed V and J ends, which lost 0 bases and 10 bases, there was a span of 24 bases. The germline CDR1 and CDR2 sequences are LGHDT and YNNKEL (reference sequence). The CDR3 has 17 amino acids. The data were taken from a study of response to subunit inactivated influenza vaccine. Each CDR3 protein is one row after TCRdb ran MiXCR on the RT-PCR reads. The sample gives more than 250,000 distinct CDR3 sequences, 20% to 25% of which show up once; roughly a tenth is in the top ten. Study outcomes and limitations: New T cells are recruited in small numbers by each seasonal influenza vaccination, according to the authors' suggestion.

The TCR originated in a man in his fifties or sixties who received an inactivated influenza vaccine. The V call is TRBV3-1, the J call TRBJ1-1; no firm D call. This specimen consisted of PBMCs from blood, obtained approximately 20 months after vaccination. This CDR3 reads CASSQDYRTTRPAGAFF. The CDR3 DNA reads TGTGCCAGCAGCCAAGATTACCGGACGACAAGGCCTGCGGGAGCTTTCTTT.